The clone carrying this TCR beta chain was detected once. The data originate from a study of cytomegalovirus exposure and HLA in healthy donors. Germline V gives CDR1 SGHNT, CDR2 YYREEE (reference sequence). CDR3 length: 13 amino acids. With 1 base removed from V and 9 bases from J, the gap between germline ends came to 13 bases. This PCR relied on a set of 60 Vbeta primers and 13 Jbeta primers. Sequenced by immunoSEQ multiplex PCR; TCRdb stores in-frame clones only, minus some. The table shows roughly 100,000 clones, with around 74% occurring only once. V is TRBV5-4 and J is TRBJ2-5, with a weak D call TRBD2 (5 bases). The sequenced material came from PBMCs. The sequence derives from a woman aged 40 to 50 in good health and CMV-seropositive. The CDR3 loop is CASSLLGVRAQYF. In nucleotides, the CDR3 is TGTGCCAGCAGCTTGTTGGGAGTGAGGGCCCAGTACTTC.